The present TCR beta chain was sequenced within a study of T cells in Graves' hyperthyroidism and ophthalmopathy. Overall study: At the time of initial diagnosis and before any treatment, peripheral blood was collected.

Exclusions: uncontrolled infection, other autoimmune disease, pregnancy, lactation. In making diagnoses, clinical symptoms, serum thyroxine and TRAb, thyroid ultrasound and orbital computed tomography were all used. Amplified TCR beta CDR3 regions derived from RNA transcripts. Primed by the HTBI set, a first-round RT-PCR was run on the TCR CDR3. TCRdb processed the multiplex PCR reads anew with MiXCR; each CDR3 protein has one entry. In the table there are a few hundred thousand distinct CDR3 sequences, 15% of which are singletons. The clonotype comes from a woman aged 25 to 39 with Graves' hyperthyroidism. The material sequenced was blood.

The CDR3 DNA sequence: TGTGCCAGCAGCTTAGTCAGGGGGGGCTACACCTTC. Its protein is CASSLVRGGYTF. V usage is TRBV7-2 and J usage is TRBJ1-2; 7 positions agree with TRBD1. Germline V gene sequence: CDR1 SGHTA, CDR2 FQGNSA. The junction had 1 base not matched to a gene; V was cut back by 1 base and J by 8 bases. The length of the CDR3 is 12 residues.